A single sample is the source of the 23 T cell receptor beta chains below, sequenced in a study of cytomegalovirus exposure and HLA in healthy donors. Primers: 60 Vbeta forward and 13 Jbeta reverse. Sequencing was performed with immunoSEQ multiplex PCR; in TCRdb, only in-frame clones are kept and a portion is missing. The sample records 140,000 to 150,000 clones, 77% being singletons. The specimen was PBMCs. These receptors were taken from a male donor in good health and CMV-seronegative.

This clone was observed a handful of times. V usage is TRBV6-1 and J usage is TRBJ2-7; D is possibly TRBD1 (6 bases). The CDR3 spans 15 residues. Germline V CDR1 and CDR2: MNHNS, SASEGT. Deletions cut 1 base from V and 0 bases from J, with 10 bases between. The CDR3, as DNA: TGTGCCAGCAGTGAAGAAGACAGGACCTCCTACGAGCAGTACTTC. Its translation: CASSEEDRTSYEQYF.

The genes are TRBV4-1 and TRBJ2-7, with D perhaps TRBD1 (5 bases). The CDR3 has 15 amino acids. Germline V gene data show CDR1 as MGHRA and CDR2 as YSYEKL. Trimming pared 3 bases from V and 4 bases from J, leaving 16 bases between. The DNA for the CDR3 is TGCGCCAGCAGCCATCCCCCAGGGCGGTCATACGAGCAGTACTTC. This translates into CASSHPPGRSYEQYF.

The J gene is TRBJ2-1, the V gene TRBV25-1; 10 bases fit TRBD2. The CDR3 is 15 amino acids. CDR1 and CDR2 (germline): MGHDK, SYGVNS. The junction had 6 bases not matched to a gene; V was cut back by 6 bases and J by 4 bases. The CDR3 coding sequence is TGTGCCAGCAGAGGTAGCGGGGGGCCTTACAATGAGCAGTTCTTC. This translates into CASRGSGGPYNEQFF.

The chain combines TRBV5-1 with TRBJ2-3, with D possibly TRBD1 on 6 matching bases. The V and J ends lost 2 bases and 1 base respectively, with 11 bases between them. CDR1 SGHRS and CDR2 YFSETQ come from the germline V gene. This CDR3 spans 15 amino acids. The chain's CDR3 is CASSFRQAGTDTQYF. CDR3 DNA: TGCGCCAGCAGCTTCAGACAGGCCGGCACAGATACGCAGTATTTT.

Remarks on this clone: At one boundary the junction diverges from the germline segment, which might be a read error. CDR3 sequence: CASTLTPGGSLYGYTF. The CDR3 bases are TGTGCCAGCACCTTAACTCCGGGTGGCAGCCTCTATGGCTACACCTTC. The V gene is TRBV7-2, the J gene TRBJ1-2, with D hard to call. In germline, CDR1 is SGHTA, CDR2 FQGNSA. The CDR3 totals 16 residues.

The chain combines TRBV5-1 with TRBJ2-7; 7 bases agree with TRBD1. V shed 4 bases and J 4 bases; nucleotides not matched to a gene: 8. The CDR3 runs to 14 residues. Germline V gene data show CDR1 as SGHRS and CDR2 as YFSETQ. The CDR3 bases are TGCGCCAGCAGCAGGGACAGAGTGGATTACGAGCAGTACTTC. Translating gives CASSRDRVDYEQYF.

This rearrangement joins TRBV6-6 to TRBJ2-3; 8 positions match TRBD1. The germline CDR1 and CDR2 sequences are MNHNY and SVGAGI (reference sequence). The CDR3 is 14 residues long. V shed 5 bases, J shed 0 bases, and the junction held 1 base outside the gene matches. CDR3 loop: CASSGQGSTDTQYF. As DNA, the CDR3 is TGTGCCAGCAGTGGACAGGGTAGCACAGATACGCAGTATTTT.

The CDR3 loop reads CASSRRQGAYEQYF. The CDR3 DNA sequence: TGCGCCAGCAGCCGTCGACAGGGAGCTTACGAGCAGTACTTC. This chain uses TRBV5-1 with TRBJ2-7, with TRBD1 matching 7 bases. This CDR3 contains 14 residues. Germline V gene data show CDR1 as SGHRS and CDR2 as YFSETQ. J lost 4 bases, V lost 4 bases, and 8 bases had no gene match. Combining the CDR3 with reference TRBV5-1 and TRBJ2-7 gives the whole variable domain KAGVTQTPRYLIKTRGQQVTLSCSPISGHRSVSWYQQTPGQGLQFLFEYFSETQRNKGNFPGRFSGRQFSNSRSEMNVSTLELGDSALYLCASSRRQGAYEQYFGPGTRLTVT.

The chain uses TRBV12-5 and TRBJ1-1, with D unclear. Trimming shortened V by 5 bases and J by 0 bases, and 7 bases separated the two germline ends. CDR3 length: 13 residues. Germline V gene data show CDR1 as LGHNT and CDR2 as FRNRAP. CDR3 loop: CASGAVLNTEAFF. CDR3 sequence (DNA): TGTGCTAGTGGTGCGGTGTTGAACACTGAAGCTTTCTTT.

The genes are TRBV7-8 and TRBJ2-2; D is possibly TRBD2 (5 bases). Trimming pared 7 bases from V and 1 base from J, leaving 10 bases between. The germline V gene encodes CDR1 SGHVS and CDR2 FQNEAQ. The CDR3 contains 14 residues. The CDR3 region is CASTWGENTGELFF. Here the CDR3 DNA reads TGTGCCAGCACGTGGGGAGAGAACACCGGGGAGCTGTTTTTT.

This chain uses TRBV6-5 with TRBJ1-5; D unclear. Germline V CDR1 and CDR2: MNHEY, SVGAGI. V lost 2 bases to trimming and J lost 0 bases, with 11 bases between them. The CDR3 is 16 residues long. Here the CDR3 reads CASSYPGSPSNQPQHF. The CDR3 DNA reads as TGTGCCAGCAGTTACCCAGGATCCCCTAGCAATCAGCCCCAGCATTTT.

The chain joins TRBV18 to TRBJ1-1; 9 bases map to TRBD1. The CDR3 is made up of 13 amino acids. Unmatched junction bases numbered 5, after V lost 4 bases and J lost 8 bases. CDR1 KGHSH and CDR2 LQKENI come from the germline V gene. CDR3 nucleotides: TGTGCCAGCTCACAGGGGACAGGGAGGGAAGCTTTCTTT. Translating gives CASSQGTGREAFF.

The chain joins TRBV4-2 to TRBJ2-7; 9 nucleotides agree with TRBD2. The CDR3 is 16 residues long. The V and J ends lost 4 bases and 7 bases, in that order; junction bases with no gene match: 14. Germline CDR1 LGHNA, CDR2 YNFKEQ. The CDR3 reads CASSRQNWAGGGEQYF. The DNA of the CDR3 is TGTGCCAGCAGCCGCCAGAATTGGGCGGGAGGGGGTGAGCAGTACTTC.

V and J are TRBV7-2 and TRBJ1-5; D possibly corresponds to TRBD1 (5 bases). CDR1 and CDR2 (germline): SGHTA, FQGNSA. This CDR3 contains 16 residues. V was clipped by 1 base and J by 7 bases, with 17 bases between them. This CDR3 is CASSLGGVEVGQPQHF. The DNA for the CDR3 is TGTGCCAGCAGCTTAGGGGGGGTTGAAGTCGGACAGCCCCAGCATTTT.

This chain uses TRBV7-3 with TRBJ2-1; TRBD1 matches at 7 bases. The V gene end was trimmed by 5 bases and the J gene end by 0 bases; junction bases not matched to a gene: 7. Germline V gene lookup returns CDR1 SGHTA and CDR2 FQGTGA. The CDR3 is made up of 16 amino acids. The CDR3 region has the DNA TGTGCCAGCAGCCAAGTGGGGACAGACTCCTACAATGAGCAGTTCTTC. Translating gives CASSQVGTDSYNEQFF.

The chain links TRBV27 to TRBJ2-5; 7 positions match TRBD1. Germline V lookup: CDR1 MNHEY, CDR2 SMNVEV (reference sequence). The CDR3 is 13 amino acids. With V trimmed by 6 bases and J by 2 bases, 3 bases remained unmatched. The CDR3 loop is CASRWTGQETQYF. The CDR3 region has the DNA TGTGCCAGCAGATGGACAGGTCAAGAGACCCAGTACTTC.

V gene TRBV11-3 combines with J gene TRBJ2-4, with D unresolved. The CDR3 has 10 residues. Trimming removed 1 base at V and 12 bases at J, with 4 bases between. Germline V gene data show CDR1 as SGHNT and CDR2 as YENEEA. The DNA for the CDR3 is TGTGCCAGCAGCTTAGGCAGTCAGTACTTC. This gives the protein CASSLGSQYF.

This clone was counted a single time. This chain uses TRBV10-1 with TRBJ2-1, with 11 bases lining up with TRBD2. The germline CDR1 and CDR2 sequences are WNHNN and SYGVQD (reference sequence). V dropped 4 bases and J dropped 12; count of bases not matched to a gene: 8. The CDR3 is 14 residues long. CDR3: CASSAGTSGGVQFF. For the CDR3, the DNA is TGCGCCAGCAGTGCCGGGACTAGCGGAGGGGTGCAGTTCTTC.

The chain is built from TRBV5-1 and TRBJ2-7; D is perhaps TRBD1 (6 bases). The CDR3 extends over 14 amino acids. Germline V gene lookup returns CDR1 SGHRS and CDR2 YFSETQ. V was trimmed by 0 bases and J by 3 bases, leaving 10 bases between them. The CDR3 reads CASSLEQGIYEQYF. CDR3 bases: TGCGCCAGCAGCTTGGAACAGGGTATCTACGAGCAGTACTTC. Drawing the rest from reference TRBV5-1 and TRBJ2-7, the complete variable domain is KAGVTQTPRYLIKTRGQQVTLSCSPISGHRSVSWYQQTPGQGLQFLFEYFSETQRNKGNFPGRFSGRQFSNSRSEMNVSTLELGDSALYLCASSLEQGIYEQYFGPGTRLTVT.

The chain carries TRBV5-1 and TRBJ2-3; 9 bases map to TRBD2. CDR3 size: 16 residues. Germline loops: CDR1 SGHRS, CDR2 YFSETQ. V was clipped by 0 bases and J by 2 bases; unmatched bases: 4. In DNA form, the CDR3 reads TGCGCCAGCAGCTTGGCAGCGGGGGGAAACACAGATACGCAGTATTTT. This sequence encodes CASSLAAGGNTDTQYF.

The genes are TRBV14 and TRBJ1-3; 10 bases align to TRBD1. The V and J ends lost 4 bases and 3 bases, in that order; junction bases with no gene match: 3. The CDR3 totals 15 residues. In germline, CDR1 is SGHDN, CDR2 FVKESK. The CDR3 region has the DNA TGTGCCAGCAGCCGGGACAGGGGAGGTGGAAACACCATATATTTT. It codes for CASSRDRGGGNTIYF.

This clone was counted between two and nine times. The rearrangement joins TRBV25-1 to TRBJ2-3, with 11 bases fitting TRBD2. CDR3 size: 16 residues. The germline V gene has CDR1 MGHDK and CDR2 SYGVNS. With V trimmed by 3 bases and J by 5 bases, 7 bases remained unmatched. The chain's CDR3 is CASSEPSGGLRDTQYF. The CDR3 coding sequence is TGTGCCAGCAGTGAGCCTAGCGGGGGGCTAAGAGATACGCAGTATTTT.

The rearrangement links TRBV6-1 to TRBJ2-7; 7 bases fit TRBD1. The germline V gene encodes CDR1 MNHNS and CDR2 SASEGT. The trim removed 5 bases at V and 1 base at J, leaving 2 bases unmatched. This CDR3 has 13 amino acids. The CDR3 spells CASSRQGSYEQYF. In nucleotides, the CDR3 is TGTGCCAGCAGTAGACAGGGTTCCTACGAGCAGTACTTC.